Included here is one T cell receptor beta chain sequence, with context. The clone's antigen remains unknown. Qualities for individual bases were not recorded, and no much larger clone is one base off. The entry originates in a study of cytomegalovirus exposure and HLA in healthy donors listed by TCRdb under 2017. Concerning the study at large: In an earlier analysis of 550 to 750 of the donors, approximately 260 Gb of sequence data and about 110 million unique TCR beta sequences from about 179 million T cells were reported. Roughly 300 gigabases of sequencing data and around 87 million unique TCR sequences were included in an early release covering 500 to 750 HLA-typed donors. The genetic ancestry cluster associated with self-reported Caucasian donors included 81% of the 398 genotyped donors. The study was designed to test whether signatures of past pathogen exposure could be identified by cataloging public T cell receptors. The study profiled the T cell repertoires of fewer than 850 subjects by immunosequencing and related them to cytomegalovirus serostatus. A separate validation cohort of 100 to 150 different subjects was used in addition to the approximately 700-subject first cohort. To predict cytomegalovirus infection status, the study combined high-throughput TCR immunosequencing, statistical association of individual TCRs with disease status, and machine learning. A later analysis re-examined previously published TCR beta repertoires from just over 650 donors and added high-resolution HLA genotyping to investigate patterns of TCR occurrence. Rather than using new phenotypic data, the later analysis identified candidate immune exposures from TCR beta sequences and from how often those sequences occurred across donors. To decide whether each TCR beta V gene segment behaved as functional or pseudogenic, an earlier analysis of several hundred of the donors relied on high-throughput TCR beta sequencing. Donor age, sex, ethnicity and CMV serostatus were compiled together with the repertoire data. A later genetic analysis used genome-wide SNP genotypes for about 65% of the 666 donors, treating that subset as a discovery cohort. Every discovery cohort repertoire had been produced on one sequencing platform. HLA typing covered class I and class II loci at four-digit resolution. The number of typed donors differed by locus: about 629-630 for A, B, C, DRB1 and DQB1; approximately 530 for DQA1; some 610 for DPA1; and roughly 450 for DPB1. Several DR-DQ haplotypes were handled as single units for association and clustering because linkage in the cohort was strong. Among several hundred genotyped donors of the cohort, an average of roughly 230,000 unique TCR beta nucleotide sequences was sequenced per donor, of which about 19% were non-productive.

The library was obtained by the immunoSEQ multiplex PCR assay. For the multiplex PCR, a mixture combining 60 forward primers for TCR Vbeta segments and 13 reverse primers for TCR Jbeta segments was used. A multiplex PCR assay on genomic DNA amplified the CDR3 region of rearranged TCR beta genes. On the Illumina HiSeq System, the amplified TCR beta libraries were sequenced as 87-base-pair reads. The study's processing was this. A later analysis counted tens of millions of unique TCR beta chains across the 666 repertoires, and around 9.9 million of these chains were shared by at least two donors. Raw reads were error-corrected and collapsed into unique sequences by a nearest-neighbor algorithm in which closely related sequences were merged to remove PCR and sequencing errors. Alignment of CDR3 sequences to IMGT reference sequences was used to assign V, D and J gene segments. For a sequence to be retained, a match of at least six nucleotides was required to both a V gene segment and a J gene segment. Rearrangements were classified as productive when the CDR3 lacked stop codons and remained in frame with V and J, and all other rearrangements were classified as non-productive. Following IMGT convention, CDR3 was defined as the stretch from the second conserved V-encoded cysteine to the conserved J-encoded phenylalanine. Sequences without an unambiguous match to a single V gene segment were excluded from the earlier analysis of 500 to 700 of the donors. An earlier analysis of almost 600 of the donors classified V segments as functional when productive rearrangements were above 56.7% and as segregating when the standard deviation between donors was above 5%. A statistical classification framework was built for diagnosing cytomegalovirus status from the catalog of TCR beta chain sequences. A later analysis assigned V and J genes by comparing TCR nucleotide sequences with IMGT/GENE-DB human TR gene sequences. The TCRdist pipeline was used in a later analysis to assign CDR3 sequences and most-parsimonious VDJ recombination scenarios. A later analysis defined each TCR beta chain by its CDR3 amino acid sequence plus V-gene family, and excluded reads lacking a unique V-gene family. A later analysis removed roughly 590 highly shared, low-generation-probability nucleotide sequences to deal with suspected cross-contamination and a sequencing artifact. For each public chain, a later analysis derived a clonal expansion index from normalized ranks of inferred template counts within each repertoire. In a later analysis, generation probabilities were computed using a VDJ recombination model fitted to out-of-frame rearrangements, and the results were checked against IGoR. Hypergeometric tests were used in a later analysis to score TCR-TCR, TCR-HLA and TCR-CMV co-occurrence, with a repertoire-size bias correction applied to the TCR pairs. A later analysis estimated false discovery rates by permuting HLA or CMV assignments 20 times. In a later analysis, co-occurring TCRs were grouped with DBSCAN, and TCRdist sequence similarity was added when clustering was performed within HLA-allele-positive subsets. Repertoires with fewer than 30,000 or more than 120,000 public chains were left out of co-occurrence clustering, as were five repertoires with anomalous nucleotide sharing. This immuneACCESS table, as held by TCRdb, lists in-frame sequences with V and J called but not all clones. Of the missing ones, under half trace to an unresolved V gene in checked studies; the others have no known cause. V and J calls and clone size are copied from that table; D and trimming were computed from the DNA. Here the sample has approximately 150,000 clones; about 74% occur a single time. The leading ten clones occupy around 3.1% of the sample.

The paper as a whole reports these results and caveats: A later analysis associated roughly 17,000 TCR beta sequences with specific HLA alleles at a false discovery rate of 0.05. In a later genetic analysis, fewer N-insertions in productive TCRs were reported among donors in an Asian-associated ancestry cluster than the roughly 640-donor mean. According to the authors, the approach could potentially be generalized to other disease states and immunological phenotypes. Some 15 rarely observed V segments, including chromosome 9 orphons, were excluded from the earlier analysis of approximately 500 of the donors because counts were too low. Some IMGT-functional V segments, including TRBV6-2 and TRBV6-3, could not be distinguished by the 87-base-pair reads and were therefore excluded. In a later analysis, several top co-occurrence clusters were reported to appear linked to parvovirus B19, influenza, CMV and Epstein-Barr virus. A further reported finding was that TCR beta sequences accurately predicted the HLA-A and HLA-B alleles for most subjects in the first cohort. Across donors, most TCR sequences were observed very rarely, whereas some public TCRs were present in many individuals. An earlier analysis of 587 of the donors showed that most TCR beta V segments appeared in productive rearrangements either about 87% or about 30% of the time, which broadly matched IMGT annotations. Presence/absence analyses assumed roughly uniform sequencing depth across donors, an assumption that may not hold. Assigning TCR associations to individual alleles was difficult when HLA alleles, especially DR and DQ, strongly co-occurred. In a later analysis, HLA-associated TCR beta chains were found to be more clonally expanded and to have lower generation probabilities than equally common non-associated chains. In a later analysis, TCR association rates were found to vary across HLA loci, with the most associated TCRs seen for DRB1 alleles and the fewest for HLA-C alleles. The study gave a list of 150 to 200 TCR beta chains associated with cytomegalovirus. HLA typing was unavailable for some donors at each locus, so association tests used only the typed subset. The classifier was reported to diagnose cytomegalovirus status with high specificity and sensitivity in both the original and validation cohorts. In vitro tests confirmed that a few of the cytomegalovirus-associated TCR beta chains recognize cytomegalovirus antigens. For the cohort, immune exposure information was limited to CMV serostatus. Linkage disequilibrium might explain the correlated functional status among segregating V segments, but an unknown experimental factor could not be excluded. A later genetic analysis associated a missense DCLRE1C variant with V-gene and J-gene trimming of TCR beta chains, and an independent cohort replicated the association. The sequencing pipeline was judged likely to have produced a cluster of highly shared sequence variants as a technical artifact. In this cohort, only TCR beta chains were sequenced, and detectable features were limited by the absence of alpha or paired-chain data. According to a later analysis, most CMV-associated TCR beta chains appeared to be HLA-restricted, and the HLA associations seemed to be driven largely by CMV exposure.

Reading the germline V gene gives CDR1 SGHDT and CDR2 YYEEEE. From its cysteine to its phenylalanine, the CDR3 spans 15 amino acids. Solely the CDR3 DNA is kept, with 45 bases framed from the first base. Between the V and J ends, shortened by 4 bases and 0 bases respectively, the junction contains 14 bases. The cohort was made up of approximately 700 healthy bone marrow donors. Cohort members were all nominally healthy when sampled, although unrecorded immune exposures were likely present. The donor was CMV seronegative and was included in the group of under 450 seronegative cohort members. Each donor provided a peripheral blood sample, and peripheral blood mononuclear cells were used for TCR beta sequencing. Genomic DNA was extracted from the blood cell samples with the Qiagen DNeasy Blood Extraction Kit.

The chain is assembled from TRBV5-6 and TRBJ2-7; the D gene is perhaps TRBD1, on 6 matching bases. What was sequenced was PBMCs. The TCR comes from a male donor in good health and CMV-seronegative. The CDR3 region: CASSQTGIISYEQYF. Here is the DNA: TGTGCCAGCAGCCAAACAGGGATAATCTCCTACGAGCAGTACTTC.